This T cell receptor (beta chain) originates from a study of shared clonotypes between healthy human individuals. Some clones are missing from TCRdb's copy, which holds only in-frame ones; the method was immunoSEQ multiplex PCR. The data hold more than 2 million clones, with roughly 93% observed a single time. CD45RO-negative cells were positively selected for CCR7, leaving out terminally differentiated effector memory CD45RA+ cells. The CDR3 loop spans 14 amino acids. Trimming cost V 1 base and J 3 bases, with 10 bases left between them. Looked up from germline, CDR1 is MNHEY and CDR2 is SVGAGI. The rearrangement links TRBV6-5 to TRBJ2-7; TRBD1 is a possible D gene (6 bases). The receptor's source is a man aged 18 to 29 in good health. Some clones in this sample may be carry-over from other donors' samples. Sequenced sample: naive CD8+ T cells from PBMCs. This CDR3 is CASSYWPGHYEQYF. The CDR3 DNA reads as TGTGCCAGCAGTTACTGGCCGGGACACTACGAGCAGTACTTC.